Listed below are T cell receptor beta chains from one sample, sequenced in a study of OX40 agonist ivuxolimab in advanced cancers. Sequenced by immunoSEQ multiplex PCR; TCRdb stores in-frame clones only, minus some. The table lists around 70,000 clones, 85% of them singletons. Sequenced material: CD4+ or CD8+ T cells sorted from blood, taken in a trial of the OX40 agonist ivuxolimab. The receptors derive from an adult with an advanced solid tumor such as melanoma, head and neck, liver or kidney cancer. Both conserved end residues are part of each CDR3. Each record gives: J gene, V gene, D gene, clone size, CDR3 protein, CDR3 DNA. The D gene is left open where the match is weak. Rows give clone size only sometimes, using once, few, many, or a class for an expanded clone.

J gene: TRBJ1-4
V gene: TRBV6-1
D gene: -
clone size: -
CDR3 protein: CASSETWGRSNEKLFF
CDR3 DNA: TGTGCCAGCAGTGAAACCTGGGGGAGGTCTAATGAAAAACTGTTTTTT

J gene: TRBJ2-5
V gene: TRBV27
D gene: -
clone size: -
CDR3 protein: CASSLNYEETQYF
CDR3 DNA: TGTGCCAGCAGTTTAAACTATGAAGAGACCCAGTACTTC

J gene: TRBJ2-5
V gene: TRBV6-1
D gene: -
clone size: -
CDR3 protein: CASSGRVLETQYF
CDR3 DNA: TGTGCCAGCAGTGGCCGGGTTCTGGAGACCCAGTACTTC

J gene: TRBJ1-2
V gene: TRBV5-4
D gene: TRBD1
clone size: -
CDR3 protein: CASSQGDRVIYGYTF
CDR3 DNA: TGTGCCAGCAGCCAGGGGGACAGGGTTATCTATGGCTACACCTTC

J gene: TRBJ1-4
V gene: TRBV5-1
D gene: -
clone size: -
CDR3 protein: CASSQDGPGRGEKLFF
CDR3 DNA: TGCGCCAGCAGCCAGGACGGCCCCGGGCGGGGTGAAAAACTGTTTTTT

J gene: TRBJ1-1
V gene: TRBV27
D gene: -
clone size: -
CDR3 protein: CASKEAGTEAFF
CDR3 DNA: TGTGCCAGCAAGGAAGCTGGCACTGAAGCTTTCTTT

J gene: TRBJ1-5
V gene: TRBV6-1
D gene: -
clone size: -
CDR3 protein: CASSGWTDGSNQPQHF
CDR3 DNA: TGTGCCAGCAGTGGATGGACCGATGGAAGCAATCAGCCCCAGCATTTT

J gene: TRBJ1-1
V gene: TRBV10-3
D gene: TRBD1
clone size: -
CDR3 protein: CAISDFGTATEAFF
CDR3 DNA: TGTGCCATCAGTGACTTCGGGACAGCCACTGAAGCTTTCTTT

J gene: TRBJ1-6
V gene: TRBV5-1
D gene: TRBD1
clone size: -
CDR3 protein: CASSLGQGRNSPLHF
CDR3 DNA: TGCGCCAGCAGCTTGGGACAGGGAAGGAATTCACCCCTCCACTTT

J gene: TRBJ2-3
V gene: TRBV7-2
D gene: TRBD2
clone size: -
CDR3 protein: CASSLGASGGLDTQYF
CDR3 DNA: TGTGCCAGCAGCTTAGGGGCTAGCGGGGGGTTGGATACGCAGTATTTT

J gene: TRBJ2-6
V gene: TRBV4-3
D gene: -
clone size: -
CDR3 protein: CASSRQQGAGANVLTF
CDR3 DNA: TGCGCCAGCAGCCGCCAACAGGGAGCTGGGGCCAACGTCCTGACTTTC

J gene: TRBJ1-4
V gene: TRBV23-1
D gene: -
clone size: -
CDR3 protein: CASSPLSRTYVTTNEKLFF
CDR3 DNA: TGCGCCAGCAGTCCTCTCTCTCGGACTTACGTTACAACTAATGAAAAACTGTTTTTT

J gene: TRBJ2-7
V gene: TRBV27
D gene: -
clone size: -
CDR3 protein: CASSSSRDFAYEQYF
CDR3 DNA: TGTGCCAGCAGTTCTTCCCGGGACTTCGCCTACGAGCAGTACTTC

J gene: TRBJ2-7
V gene: TRBV11-3
D gene: TRBD1
clone size: once
CDR3 protein: CASSTGQGSSYEQYF
CDR3 DNA: TGTGCCAGCTCAACCGGACAGGGGTCGTCCTACGAGCAGTACTTC

J gene: TRBJ1-1
V gene: TRBV4-3
D gene: -
clone size: -
CDR3 protein: CASSQKVIGTEAFF
CDR3 DNA: TGCGCCAGCAGCCAGAAGGTAATAGGGACTGAAGCTTTCTTT

J gene: TRBJ2-5
V gene: TRBV2
D gene: TRBD2
clone size: -
CDR3 protein: CASSEVGASGRRTATQYF
CDR3 DNA: TGTGCCAGCAGTGAAGTAGGGGCTAGCGGGCGCCGTACGGCGACCCAGTACTTC

J gene: TRBJ2-1
V gene: TRBV2
D gene: TRBD2
clone size: -
CDR3 protein: CASSGGRNYNEQFF
CDR3 DNA: TGTGCCAGCAGTGGCGGGAGGAATTACAATGAGCAGTTCTTC

J gene: TRBJ1-3
V gene: TRBV13
D gene: TRBD1
clone size: -
CDR3 protein: CASSYYRGPIGNTIYF
CDR3 DNA: TGTGCCAGCAGCTACTACAGGGGGCCGATTGGAAACACCATATATTTT